Listed here are 20 T cell receptor beta chains from one sample, sequenced in a study of beta chain features in type 1 diabetes. cDNA synthesis used the whole RNA isolate, giving expressed TCRB sequences. Sequenced by immunoSEQ multiplex PCR; TCRdb stores in-frame clones only, minus some. Seen here are some 360,000 clones, about 18% observed once, and the top ten hold around 0.04%. Sequencing was carried out using naive CD4+ T cells from blood. All receptors derive from a woman between 18 and 29 years old in good health.

This clone was seen more than once but under ten times. The chain employs TRBV7-2 and TRBJ1-1, with unresolved D. Germline assignment: CDR1 SGHTA and CDR2 FQGNSA. V lost 1 base, J lost 1 base, and 7 bases lay in between. The CDR3 extends over 14 amino acids. CDR3 in DNA: TGTGCCAGCAGCTTAGTTAACAGGAACACTGAAGCTTTCTTT. Amino acid sequence: CASSLVNRNTEAFF.

This chain joins TRBV7-2 and TRBJ1-1; TRBD1 is a possible D gene (5 bases). This CDR3 region has 14 residues. The germline CDR1 and CDR2 sequences are SGHTA and FQGNSA. The V and J ends lost 4 bases and 2 bases respectively, with 11 bases between them. In nucleotides, the CDR3 is TGTGCCAGCAGCTGGCGAGACAGTAACACTGAAGCTTTCTTT. Encoded protein: CASSWRDSNTEAFF.

This clone was detected only a few times. This chain's CDR3 is CAWTPGSRGYTF. In nucleotides, the CDR3 is TGTGCCTGGACCCCGGGTTCTAGGGGCTACACCTTC. The chain recombines TRBV30 with TRBJ1-2, with D unclear. Trimming pared 4 bases from V and 8 bases from J, leaving 14 bases between. CDR1 is GTSNPN, CDR2 SVGIG, per germline (reference sequence). This CDR3 spans 12 amino acids.

The V gene is TRBV6-5, the J gene TRBJ2-3; 7 bases agree with TRBD2. From germline, CDR1 is MNHEY and CDR2 SVGAGI. J lost 6 bases, V lost 5 bases, and 8 bases had no gene match. The CDR3 sequence is 14 residues long. CDR3 sequence: CASSARTSFDTQYF. The CDR3 DNA sequence: TGTGCCAGCAGTGCCAGGACTAGTTTCGATACGCAGTATTTT.

This clone was counted only a few times. The rearrangement uses TRBV6-5 and TRBJ2-1; possibly TRBD2 for D (5 bases). The germline CDR1 and CDR2 sequences are MNHEY and SVGAGI. There are 11 residues in the CDR3. V dropped 6 bases and J dropped 10 bases, with 10 bases sitting between them. The CDR3 sequence is CASSGRGEQFF. In DNA form, the CDR3 reads TGTGCCAGCAGCGGACGAGGGGAGCAGTTCTTC.

The rearrangement uses TRBV30 and TRBJ2-5; perhaps TRBD2 as D (5 bases). Germline V lookup: CDR1 GTSNPN, CDR2 SVGIG (reference sequence). The germline V and J ends were trimmed by 4 bases and 7 bases, with 13 bases remaining between them. The CDR3 loop spans 12 amino acids. CDR3 nucleotides: TGTGCCTGGACCCCCTTTGAGGGGACCCAGTACTTC. Amino acid sequence: CAWTPFEGTQYF.

J is TRBJ2-1 and V is TRBV5-4, with 11 bases identical to TRBD2. The CDR3 covers 15 residues. Looked up from germline, CDR1 is SGHNT and CDR2 is YYREEE (reference sequence). The V and J ends lost 5 bases and 2 bases, in that order; junction bases with no gene match: 3. The CDR3 DNA sequence: TGTGCCAGCAGAGGGACTAGCGGACCCTACAATGAGCAGTTCTTC. It yields the protein CASRGTSGPYNEQFF.

This clone was seen a few times. V usage is TRBV6-1 and J usage is TRBJ2-5; TRBD1 might be the D (6 bases). Germline V CDR1 and CDR2: MNHNS, SASEGT. The CDR3 contains 14 residues. The V end was cut by 1 base, the J end by 5 bases, with 11 bases between. The CDR3 sequence: CASSEVRGLETQYF. CDR3 sequence (DNA): TGTGCCAGCAGTGAAGTCAGGGGATTGGAGACCCAGTACTTC.

J is TRBJ2-3 and V is TRBV2; TRBD1 aligns across 7 bases. Germline V gene lookup returns CDR1 SNHLY and CDR2 FYNNEI. V dropped 6 bases and J dropped 0; count of bases not matched to a gene: 9. CDR3 size: 16 residues. In DNA, the CDR3 is TGTGCCAGCAGGGCCAACAGGGGTCTGAGCACAGATACGCAGTATTTT. This gives the protein CASRANRGLSTDTQYF.

The chain employs TRBV15 and TRBJ1-1, with D perhaps matching TRBD1 (6 bases). Germline CDR1 reads LNHNV; CDR2 reads YYDKDF (reference sequence). This CDR3 is built from 13 residues. Trimming stripped 2 bases from V and 4 bases from J, with 8 bases between. The DNA of the CDR3 is TGTGCCACCAGCAGACAGGGGAGCACTGAAGCTTTCTTT. Protein sequence: CATSRQGSTEAFF.

The chain employs TRBV2 and TRBJ2-6; D is unresolved. The CDR3 runs to 14 residues. Germline lookup yields CDR1 SNHLY and CDR2 FYNNEI. Trimming left V 6 bases short and J 0 bases short, with 6 bases between. For the CDR3, the DNA is TGTGCCAGCAGGGTCGGCTCTGGGGCCAACGTCCTGACTTTC. It translates to CASRVGSGANVLTF.

The chain employs TRBV2 and TRBJ1-2; TRBD1 aligns across 9 bases. Germline V gives CDR1 SNHLY, CDR2 FYNNEI. The CDR3 extends over 14 amino acids. V dropped 2 bases and J dropped 7; count of bases not matched to a gene: 5. The CDR3 spells CASSETDRGSGYTF. CDR3 bases: TGTGCCAGCAGTGAAACGGACAGGGGAAGTGGCTACACCTTC.

In this sample, this clone turned up a few times. The V call is TRBV7-3, the J call TRBJ1-1; D is unclear. The CDR3 has 13 residues. Trimming left V 1 base short and J 1 base short, with 4 bases between. The germline CDR1 and CDR2 sequences are SGHTA and FQGTGA. This chain's CDR3 is CASSLSRNTEAFF. CDR3 nucleotides: TGTGCCAGCAGCTTAAGCAGGAACACTGAAGCTTTCTTT.

This clone has a handful of counts. The rearrangement uses TRBV6-6 and TRBJ1-6; D is perhaps TRBD1 (5 bases). The CDR3 has 15 residues. With 2 bases removed from V and 5 bases from J, the gap between germline ends came to 10 bases. Germline V gives CDR1 MNHNY, CDR2 SVGAGI (reference sequence). DNA of the CDR3: TGTGCCAGCAGTTACGGGGGGAAGAATAATTCACCCCTCCACTTT. Protein product: CASSYGGKNNSPLHF.

This clone was recorded a few times. The chain joins TRBV2 to TRBJ2-7; D might be TRBD2 (5 bases). This CDR3 spans 13 amino acids. Germline V gene lookup returns CDR1 SNHLY and CDR2 FYNNEI. Trimming left V 1 base short and J 8 bases short, with 12 bases between. CDR3 loop: CASSEEVGLQQYF. The CDR3 bases are TGTGCCAGCAGTGAAGAGGTTGGACTCCAGCAGTACTTC.

The chain is built from TRBV4-1 and TRBJ2-5; TRBD1 is a possible D gene (6 bases). The CDR3 spans 14 residues. V was trimmed by 2 bases and J by 5 bases, leaving 12 bases between them. The germline V gene encodes CDR1 MGHRA and CDR2 YSYEKL. Here the CDR3 reads CASSQPTGLETQYF. CDR3 nucleotide sequence: TGCGCCAGCAGCCAACCTACAGGGCTGGAGACCCAGTACTTC.

This clone was seen more than once but under ten times. J is TRBJ2-7 and V is TRBV2; 7 bases fit TRBD1. Germline-derived CDR1 and CDR2 are SNHLY and FYNNEI. CDR3 length equals 12 residues. The trim removed 3 bases at V and 5 bases at J, leaving 1 base unmatched. In nucleotides, the CDR3 is TGTGCCAGCAGTGAGACAGGGAACGAGCAGTACTTC. Protein sequence: CASSETGNEQYF.

This rearrangement joins TRBV10-3 to TRBJ1-2, with D maybe TRBD1 (6 bases). This CDR3 spans 13 amino acids. V lost 10 bases and J lost 4, with 16 bases in between. Germline assignment: CDR1 ENHRY and CDR2 SYGVKD. CDR3 residues: CATRGGAIYGYTF. DNA for the CDR3: TGTGCCACCAGGGGAGGGGCAATCTATGGCTACACCTTC.

CDR3 bases: TGTGCCTGGGATAAAGGGAGTTCCAATGAGCAGTTCTTC. Translation gives CAWDKGSSNEQFF. The chain carries TRBV30 and TRBJ2-1; maybe TRBD2 (5 bases). The CDR3 is 13 residues long. The V end lost 5 bases, the J end lost 6 bases, and 14 bases lay between the germline ends. CDR1 and CDR2 from the germline V gene are GTSNPN and SVGIG (reference sequence).

This CDR3 reads CSVESQGNEQYF. Here the CDR3 DNA reads TGCAGCGTTGAGTCACAGGGGAACGAGCAGTACTTC. This chain joins TRBV29-1 and TRBJ2-7; TRBD1 matches at 7 bases. This CDR3 spans 12 amino acids. J was trimmed by 5 bases and V by 3 bases; bases with no gene match: 4. Germline CDR1 is SQVTM and CDR2 is ANQGSEA.